The 26 T cell receptor beta chains reported below all come from one sample, sequenced in a study of Ad26.COV2.S vaccination and SARS-CoV-2 variants. Sample treatment: roughly 19 received Ad26.COV2.S at low or high dose, single or two shots; about 5 received placebo; per-sample allocation not given. Sampling occurred on day 63 after the first vaccine or placebo injection. This table comes from immunoSEQ multiplex PCR, and its TCRdb copy is limited to in-frame clones, with some not included. The data hold 430,000 or so clones, with roughly nine tenths observed a single time. Sequences were derived from peripheral blood, sampled in a trial of Ad26.COV2.S vaccine versus placebo. The receptors were sampled from a person between 18 and 59 years old who received the Ad26.COV2.S COVID-19 vaccine or a placebo.

This chain uses TRBV4-2 with TRBJ1-5; no clear D gene. This CDR3 spans 14 amino acids. Per germline, CDR1 LGHNA and CDR2 YNFKEQ. The germline V and J ends were trimmed by 0 bases and 5 bases, with 8 bases remaining between them. CDR3 sequence (DNA): TGTGCCAGCAGCCAAGAAGTGGGCCATCAGCCCCAGCATTTT. It is translated as CASSQEVGHQPQHF.

This clone was seen once. V gene TRBV6-2 or TRBV6-3 combines with J gene TRBJ2-4; TRBD2 aligns across 13 bases. The trim removed 5 bases at V and 3 bases at J, leaving 7 bases unmatched. There are 17 residues in the CDR3. Germline V lookup: CDR1 MNHEY, CDR2 SVGEGT. CDR3 protein: CASSPGLAGRGKNIQYF. The CDR3 coding sequence is TGTGCCAGCAGTCCGGGACTAGCGGGGCGAGGCAAAAACATTCAGTACTTC.

The chain is built from TRBV7-8 and TRBJ1-1; D not certain. Germline loops: CDR1 SGHVS, CDR2 FQNEAQ. Between the trimmed V and J ends, which lost 2 bases and 2 bases, there was a span of 3 bases. The CDR3 extends over 12 amino acids. CDR3: CASSLTNTEAFF. The CDR3 DNA follows: TGTGCCAGCAGCTTAACCAACACTGAAGCTTTCTTT.

This chain links TRBV7-9 with TRBJ1-1, with D maybe TRBD1 (5 bases). The CDR3 is made up of 14 amino acids. Germline CDR1 SEHNR, CDR2 FQNEAQ (reference sequence). The V end was cut by 1 base, the J end by 6 bases, with 12 bases between. The CDR3 here is CASSLGLGRSEAFF. As DNA, the CDR3 is TGTGCCAGCAGCTTAGGTTTGGGGCGCTCTGAAGCTTTCTTT.

This clone was seen a few times. The chain employs TRBV19 and TRBJ1-5; a possible D gene is TRBD1 (6 bases). This CDR3 spans 15 amino acids. With 2 bases removed from V and 4 bases from J, the gap between germline ends came to 12 bases. The V gene's germline CDR1 is LNHDA and CDR2 SQIVND (reference sequence). The DNA of the CDR3 is TGTGCCAGTAGTATACACAGGGCCCCAAATCAGCCCCAGCATTTT. Amino acid sequence: CASSIHRAPNQPQHF.

This clone showed up just once. V is TRBV5-1 and J is TRBJ1-1, with a weak D call TRBD1 (6 bases). Deletions cut 0 bases from V and 4 bases from J, with 16 bases between. This CDR3 region has 16 residues. CDR1 and CDR2 from the germline V gene are SGHRS and YFSETQ. DNA of the CDR3: TGCGCCAGCAGCTTGGCCCCAGGAGGGGGAGGCACTGAAGCTTTCTTT. Amino acids: CASSLAPGGGGTEAFF.

The chain has TRBV7-2 and TRBJ2-1; no clear D. CDR3 length: 13 amino acids. Trimming removed 1 base at V and 5 bases at J, with 6 bases between. Germline V gene sequence: CDR1 SGHTA, CDR2 FQGNSA. CDR3 sequence reads: CASSLDLNNEQFF. The CDR3 DNA reads as TGTGCCAGCAGCTTAGACCTGAACAATGAGCAGTTCTTC.

This clone was found once. The V call is TRBV5-1, the J call TRBJ2-3; 8 nucleotides agree with TRBD1. The germline gives CDR1 SGHRS, CDR2 YFSETQ. The CDR3 covers 15 residues. J lost 3 bases, V lost 2 bases, and 5 bases had no gene match. Written as DNA, the CDR3 is TGCGCCAGCAGCTTTGACAGGGGAGGTACAGATACGCAGTATTTT. This codes for CASSFDRGGTDTQYF.

The chain combines TRBV5-8 with TRBJ2-7; the D gene is possibly TRBD2 (6 bases). This CDR3 comprises 15 residues. Germline CDR1 is SGHTS and CDR2 is YDEGEE. V lost 4 bases and J 3 bases, leaving 17 bases between the germline ends. The CDR3 DNA is TGTGCCAGCAGCCCACGGGACTTACAATTCTACGAGCAGTACTTC. Translating gives CASSPRDLQFYEQYF.

The rearrangement joins TRBV2 to TRBJ1-5; 10 bases fit TRBD1. The CDR3 contains 13 residues. The germline gives CDR1 SNHLY, CDR2 FYNNEI. The trim removed 6 bases at V and 6 bases at J, leaving 2 bases unmatched. The CDR3 sequence: CASRGQGGQPQHF. CDR3 bases: TGTGCCAGCAGAGGACAGGGGGGTCAGCCCCAGCATTTT.

V and J are TRBV14 and TRBJ2-2; D uncertain. This CDR3 contains 13 residues. The V gene lost 0 bases and the J gene lost 5 bases, with 4 bases spanning the gap. CDR1 SGHDN and CDR2 FVKESK come from the germline V gene. This chain's CDR3 is CASSQERTGELFF. Written as DNA, the CDR3 is TGTGCCAGCAGCCAAGAGCGGACCGGGGAGCTGTTTTTT.

The count of this clone is one. The chain is built from TRBV11-3 and TRBJ2-1; D unresolved. The CDR3 covers 16 residues. Trimming removed 5 bases at V and 0 bases at J, with 14 bases between. The germline CDR1 and CDR2 sequences are SGHNT and YENEEA. The CDR3 is CASSPPLRSSYNEQFF. The CDR3 DNA reads TGTGCCAGCAGCCCCCCTTTGCGGAGCTCCTACAATGAGCAGTTCTTC.

This chain connects TRBV9 to TRBJ2-3; 10 bases are shared with TRBD2. V dropped 0 bases and J dropped 4; count of bases not matched to a gene: 14. The CDR3 has 19 residues. Germline V gene lookup returns CDR1 SGDLS and CDR2 YYNGEE. In DNA, the CDR3 is TGTGCCAGCAGCGTAGATGTAGGGGTCCTAGCGGGGGCCTCAGATACGCAGTATTTT. Protein: CASSVDVGVLAGASDTQYF.

Details on this clone: At the DNA level, this CDR3 is encoded by other sequences in the same sample as well. The chain uses TRBV5-1 and TRBJ1-3; D unresolved. V lost 0 bases and J 4 bases, leaving 2 bases between the germline ends. The germline V gene encodes CDR1 SGHRS and CDR2 YFSETQ. The CDR3 is 12 residues long. CDR3: CASSLAGNTIYF. In nucleotides, the CDR3 is TGCGCCAGCAGCTTGGCCGGAAACACCATATATTTT. The whole variable domain, filled in from reference TRBV5-1 and TRBJ1-3, reads KAGVTQTPRYLIKTRGQQVTLSCSPISGHRSVSWYQQTPGQGLQFLFEYFSETQRNKGNFPGRFSGRQFSNSRSEMNVSTLELGDSALYLCASSLAGNTIYFGEGSWLTVV.

The chain links TRBV7-3 to TRBJ2-1; 9 nucleotides agree with TRBD2. Germline CDR1 reads SGHTA; CDR2 reads FQGTGA. The CDR3 spans 14 residues. V gave up 5 bases and J gave up 6 bases; unmatched junction bases: 5. The CDR3 bases are TGTGCCAGCAGCCGGGGGACTAGCCTCAATGAGCAGTTCTTC. It codes for CASSRGTSLNEQFF.

The genes are TRBV11-3 and TRBJ2-1; 10 bases agree with TRBD2. The germline V gene encodes CDR1 SGHNT and CDR2 YENEEA. The ends lost 5 bases at V and 2 bases at J; junction bases unmatched: 3. CDR3 length: 15 residues. The CDR3 coding sequence is TGTGCCAGCAGCCTAGCGGGAGTTCCCTACAATGAGCAGTTCTTC. It yields the protein CASSLAGVPYNEQFF.

The rearrangement joins TRBV5-1 to TRBJ1-6; perhaps TRBD1 as D (5 bases). From germline, CDR1 is SGHRS and CDR2 YFSETQ. The CDR3 is 15 amino acids. Trimming removed 2 bases from V and 6 bases from J, with 12 bases in between. The DNA of the CDR3 is TGCGCCAGCAGCTTTACGCAGGGTGGTAATTCACCCCTCCACTTT. This gives the protein CASSFTQGGNSPLHF.

This chain uses TRBV29-1 with TRBJ2-1; 13 bases line up with TRBD2. This CDR3 has 14 residues. Germline V gives CDR1 SQVTM, CDR2 ANQGSEA. V was clipped by 7 bases and J by 6 bases; unmatched bases: 6. The chain's CDR3 is CSGWGTSGTNEQFF. In DNA form, the CDR3 reads TGCAGCGGCTGGGGGACTAGCGGGACCAATGAGCAGTTCTTC.

The CDR3 loop reads CASLAWGDTQYF. The CDR3 DNA follows: TGTGCCAGCCTCGCCTGGGGAGATACGCAGTATTTT. This chain uses TRBV7-9 with TRBJ2-3, with unresolved D. The CDR3 loop spans 12 amino acids. V was cut by 8 bases and J by 5 bases, with 11 bases left in between. The germline gives CDR1 SEHNR, CDR2 FQNEAQ (reference sequence). Full variable domain (outside the CDR3, taken from reference TRBV7-9 and TRBJ2-3): DTGVSQNPRHKITKRGQNVTFRCDPISEHNRLYWYRQTLGQGPEFLTYFQNEAQLEKSRLLSDRFSAERPKGSFSTLEIQRTEQGDSAMYLCASLAWGDTQYFGPGTRLTVL.

The chain is built from TRBV18 and TRBJ1-2; 8 bases line up with TRBD1. This CDR3 has 15 residues. Germline V gene sequence: CDR1 KGHSH, CDR2 LQKENI. The junction had 5 bases not matched to a gene; V was cut back by 1 base and J by 4 bases. CDR3 nucleotide sequence: TGTGCCAGCTCACCACAACAGGGGGAGACCTATGGCTACACCTTC. This gives the protein CASSPQQGETYGYTF. The full variable domain, in which reference TRBV18 and TRBJ1-2 provide the parts outside the CDR3, is NAGVMQNPRHLVRRRGQEARLRCSPMKGHSHVYWYRQLPEEGLKFMVYLQKENIIDESGMPKERFSAEFPKEGPSILRIQQVVRGDSAAYFCASSPQQGETYGYTFGSGTRLTVV.

The chain has TRBV6-5 and TRBJ1-1; possible D gene TRBD1, 5 bases. CDR3 length: 14 residues. The ends were cut back, 2 bases at V and 5 bases at J, with 12 bases in the middle. Germline CDR1 and CDR2: MNHEY and SVGAGI. CDR3 coding DNA: TGTGCCAGCAGTTACGCATGGAAGGGGACTGAAGCTTTCTTT. This encodes CASSYAWKGTEAFF.

The CDR3 here is CASSLATGSNSPLHF. The CDR3 DNA follows: TGTGCCAGCAGCTTAGCGACAGGGTCGAATTCACCCCTCCACTTT. This chain uses TRBV7-9 with TRBJ1-6; 7 positions agree with TRBD1. The CDR3 length is 15 residues. V lost 0 bases, J lost 7 bases, and 3 bases stayed unmatched. CDR1 SEHNR and CDR2 FQNEAQ come from the germline V gene (reference sequence).

This clone was counted between two and nine times. This rearrangement joins TRBV6-2 or TRBV6-3 to TRBJ2-3; the match to TRBD2 covers 10 bases. V was clipped by 2 bases and J by 7 bases; unmatched bases: 6. Germline-derived CDR1 and CDR2 are MNHEY and SVGEGT. The CDR3 is 15 residues long. CDR3 region: CASSYQAGGPYTQYF. In DNA form, the CDR3 reads TGTGCCAGCAGTTACCAAGCGGGAGGGCCTTATACGCAGTATTTT.

V and J are TRBV9 and TRBJ2-7; a weak D match, TRBD1 (5 bases). The CDR3 length is 15 residues. Trimming removed 0 bases at V and 0 bases at J, with 10 bases between. Germline CDR1 SGDLS, CDR2 YYNGEE. CDR3 nucleotide sequence: TGTGCCAGCAGCGTAGATGCAGACAGCTCCTACGAGCAGTACTTC. Its protein product is CASSVDADSSYEQYF.

CDR3 nucleotides: TGTGCCAGCAGTCGCATGACAGGGAACAATTCACCCCTCCACTTT. Translating it yields CASSRMTGNNSPLHF. J is TRBJ1-6 and V is TRBV2; TRBD1 agrees at 7 bases. The germline gives CDR1 SNHLY, CDR2 FYNNEI. This CDR3 is built from 15 residues. V dropped 5 bases and J dropped 7; count of bases not matched to a gene: 8.

CDR3 amino acids: CASTPASNYGYTF. The CDR3 coding sequence is TGTGCCAGCACCCCAGCGTCCAACTATGGCTACACCTTC. This chain links TRBV7-9 with TRBJ1-2; no clear D. The CDR3 contains 13 residues. Trimming took 7 bases from V and 2 from J, leaving 11 bases between them. Germline V gene data show CDR1 as SEHNR and CDR2 as FQNEAQ (reference sequence).